Presented here are 5 T cell receptor beta chains from one specimen sequenced in a study of blood T cell repertoires in COVID-19. Profiling relied on immunoSEQ multiplex PCR, and the TCRdb table lists in-frame clones only, not all of them. The table records 150,000 to 200,000 clones, roughly 84% of them present only once. Sequencing was carried out using PBMCs or T cells enriched from blood (not recorded which). The receptors come from a woman between 55 and 75 years old who had recovered from COVID-19.

In its sample, this clone was seen once. The genes are TRBV27 and TRBJ1-5; perhaps TRBD1 as D (6 bases). V lost 7 bases and J 6 bases, leaving 40 bases between the germline ends. Germline loops: CDR1 MNHEY, CDR2 SMNVEV (reference sequence). This CDR3 is 22 amino acids long. The CDR3 here is CASTPAHFEAGGRIQGGQPQHF. CDR3 bases: TGTGCCAGCACCCCCGCGCATTTCGAAGCGGGGGGGCGCATCCAAGGTGGTCAGCCCCAGCATTTT.

There are a few counts of this clone. The rearrangement uses TRBV2 and TRBJ1-2; 9 bases fit TRBD1. J was trimmed by 2 bases and V by 7 bases; bases with no gene match: 5. The CDR3 loop spans 14 amino acids. Germline CDR1 SNHLY, CDR2 FYNNEI. This CDR3 reads CASNPTGGNYGYTF. DNA of the CDR3: TGTGCCAGCAATCCGACAGGGGGAAACTATGGCTACACCTTC.

CDR3 region: CASRFEAGSGVEESDTQYF. The CDR3 coding sequence is TGTGCCAGCAGATTCGAAGCGGGATCAGGGGTCGAAGAGTCAGATACGCAGTATTTT. This chain links TRBV21-1 with TRBJ2-3; the listed D gene, TRBD2, was not tested against the DNA. TRBV21-1 is listed as a pseudogene. The CDR3 length is 19 residues.

The chain couples TRBV19 to TRBJ2-7, with D perhaps matching TRBD1 (6 bases). CDR1 is LNHDA and CDR2 is SQIVND in the germline V gene (reference sequence). The CDR3 covers 13 residues. V was cut by 4 bases and J by 5 bases, with 12 bases left in between. The CDR3, as DNA: TGTGCCAGTAGTACGCGACAGGCTCACGAGCAGTACTTC. It translates to CASSTRQAHEQYF.

For this clone: Different DNA sequences within this sample yield the same CDR3. CDR3 loop: CASSLQMNTEAFF. The CDR3 DNA is TGTGCCAGCAGCCTACAGATGAACACTGAAGCTTTCTTT. This chain uses TRBV7-9 with TRBJ1-1, with D unresolved. The CDR3 totals 13 residues. The germline CDR1 and CDR2 sequences are SEHNR and FQNEAQ (reference sequence). Between the trimmed V and J ends, which lost 5 bases and 0 bases, there was a span of 7 bases.